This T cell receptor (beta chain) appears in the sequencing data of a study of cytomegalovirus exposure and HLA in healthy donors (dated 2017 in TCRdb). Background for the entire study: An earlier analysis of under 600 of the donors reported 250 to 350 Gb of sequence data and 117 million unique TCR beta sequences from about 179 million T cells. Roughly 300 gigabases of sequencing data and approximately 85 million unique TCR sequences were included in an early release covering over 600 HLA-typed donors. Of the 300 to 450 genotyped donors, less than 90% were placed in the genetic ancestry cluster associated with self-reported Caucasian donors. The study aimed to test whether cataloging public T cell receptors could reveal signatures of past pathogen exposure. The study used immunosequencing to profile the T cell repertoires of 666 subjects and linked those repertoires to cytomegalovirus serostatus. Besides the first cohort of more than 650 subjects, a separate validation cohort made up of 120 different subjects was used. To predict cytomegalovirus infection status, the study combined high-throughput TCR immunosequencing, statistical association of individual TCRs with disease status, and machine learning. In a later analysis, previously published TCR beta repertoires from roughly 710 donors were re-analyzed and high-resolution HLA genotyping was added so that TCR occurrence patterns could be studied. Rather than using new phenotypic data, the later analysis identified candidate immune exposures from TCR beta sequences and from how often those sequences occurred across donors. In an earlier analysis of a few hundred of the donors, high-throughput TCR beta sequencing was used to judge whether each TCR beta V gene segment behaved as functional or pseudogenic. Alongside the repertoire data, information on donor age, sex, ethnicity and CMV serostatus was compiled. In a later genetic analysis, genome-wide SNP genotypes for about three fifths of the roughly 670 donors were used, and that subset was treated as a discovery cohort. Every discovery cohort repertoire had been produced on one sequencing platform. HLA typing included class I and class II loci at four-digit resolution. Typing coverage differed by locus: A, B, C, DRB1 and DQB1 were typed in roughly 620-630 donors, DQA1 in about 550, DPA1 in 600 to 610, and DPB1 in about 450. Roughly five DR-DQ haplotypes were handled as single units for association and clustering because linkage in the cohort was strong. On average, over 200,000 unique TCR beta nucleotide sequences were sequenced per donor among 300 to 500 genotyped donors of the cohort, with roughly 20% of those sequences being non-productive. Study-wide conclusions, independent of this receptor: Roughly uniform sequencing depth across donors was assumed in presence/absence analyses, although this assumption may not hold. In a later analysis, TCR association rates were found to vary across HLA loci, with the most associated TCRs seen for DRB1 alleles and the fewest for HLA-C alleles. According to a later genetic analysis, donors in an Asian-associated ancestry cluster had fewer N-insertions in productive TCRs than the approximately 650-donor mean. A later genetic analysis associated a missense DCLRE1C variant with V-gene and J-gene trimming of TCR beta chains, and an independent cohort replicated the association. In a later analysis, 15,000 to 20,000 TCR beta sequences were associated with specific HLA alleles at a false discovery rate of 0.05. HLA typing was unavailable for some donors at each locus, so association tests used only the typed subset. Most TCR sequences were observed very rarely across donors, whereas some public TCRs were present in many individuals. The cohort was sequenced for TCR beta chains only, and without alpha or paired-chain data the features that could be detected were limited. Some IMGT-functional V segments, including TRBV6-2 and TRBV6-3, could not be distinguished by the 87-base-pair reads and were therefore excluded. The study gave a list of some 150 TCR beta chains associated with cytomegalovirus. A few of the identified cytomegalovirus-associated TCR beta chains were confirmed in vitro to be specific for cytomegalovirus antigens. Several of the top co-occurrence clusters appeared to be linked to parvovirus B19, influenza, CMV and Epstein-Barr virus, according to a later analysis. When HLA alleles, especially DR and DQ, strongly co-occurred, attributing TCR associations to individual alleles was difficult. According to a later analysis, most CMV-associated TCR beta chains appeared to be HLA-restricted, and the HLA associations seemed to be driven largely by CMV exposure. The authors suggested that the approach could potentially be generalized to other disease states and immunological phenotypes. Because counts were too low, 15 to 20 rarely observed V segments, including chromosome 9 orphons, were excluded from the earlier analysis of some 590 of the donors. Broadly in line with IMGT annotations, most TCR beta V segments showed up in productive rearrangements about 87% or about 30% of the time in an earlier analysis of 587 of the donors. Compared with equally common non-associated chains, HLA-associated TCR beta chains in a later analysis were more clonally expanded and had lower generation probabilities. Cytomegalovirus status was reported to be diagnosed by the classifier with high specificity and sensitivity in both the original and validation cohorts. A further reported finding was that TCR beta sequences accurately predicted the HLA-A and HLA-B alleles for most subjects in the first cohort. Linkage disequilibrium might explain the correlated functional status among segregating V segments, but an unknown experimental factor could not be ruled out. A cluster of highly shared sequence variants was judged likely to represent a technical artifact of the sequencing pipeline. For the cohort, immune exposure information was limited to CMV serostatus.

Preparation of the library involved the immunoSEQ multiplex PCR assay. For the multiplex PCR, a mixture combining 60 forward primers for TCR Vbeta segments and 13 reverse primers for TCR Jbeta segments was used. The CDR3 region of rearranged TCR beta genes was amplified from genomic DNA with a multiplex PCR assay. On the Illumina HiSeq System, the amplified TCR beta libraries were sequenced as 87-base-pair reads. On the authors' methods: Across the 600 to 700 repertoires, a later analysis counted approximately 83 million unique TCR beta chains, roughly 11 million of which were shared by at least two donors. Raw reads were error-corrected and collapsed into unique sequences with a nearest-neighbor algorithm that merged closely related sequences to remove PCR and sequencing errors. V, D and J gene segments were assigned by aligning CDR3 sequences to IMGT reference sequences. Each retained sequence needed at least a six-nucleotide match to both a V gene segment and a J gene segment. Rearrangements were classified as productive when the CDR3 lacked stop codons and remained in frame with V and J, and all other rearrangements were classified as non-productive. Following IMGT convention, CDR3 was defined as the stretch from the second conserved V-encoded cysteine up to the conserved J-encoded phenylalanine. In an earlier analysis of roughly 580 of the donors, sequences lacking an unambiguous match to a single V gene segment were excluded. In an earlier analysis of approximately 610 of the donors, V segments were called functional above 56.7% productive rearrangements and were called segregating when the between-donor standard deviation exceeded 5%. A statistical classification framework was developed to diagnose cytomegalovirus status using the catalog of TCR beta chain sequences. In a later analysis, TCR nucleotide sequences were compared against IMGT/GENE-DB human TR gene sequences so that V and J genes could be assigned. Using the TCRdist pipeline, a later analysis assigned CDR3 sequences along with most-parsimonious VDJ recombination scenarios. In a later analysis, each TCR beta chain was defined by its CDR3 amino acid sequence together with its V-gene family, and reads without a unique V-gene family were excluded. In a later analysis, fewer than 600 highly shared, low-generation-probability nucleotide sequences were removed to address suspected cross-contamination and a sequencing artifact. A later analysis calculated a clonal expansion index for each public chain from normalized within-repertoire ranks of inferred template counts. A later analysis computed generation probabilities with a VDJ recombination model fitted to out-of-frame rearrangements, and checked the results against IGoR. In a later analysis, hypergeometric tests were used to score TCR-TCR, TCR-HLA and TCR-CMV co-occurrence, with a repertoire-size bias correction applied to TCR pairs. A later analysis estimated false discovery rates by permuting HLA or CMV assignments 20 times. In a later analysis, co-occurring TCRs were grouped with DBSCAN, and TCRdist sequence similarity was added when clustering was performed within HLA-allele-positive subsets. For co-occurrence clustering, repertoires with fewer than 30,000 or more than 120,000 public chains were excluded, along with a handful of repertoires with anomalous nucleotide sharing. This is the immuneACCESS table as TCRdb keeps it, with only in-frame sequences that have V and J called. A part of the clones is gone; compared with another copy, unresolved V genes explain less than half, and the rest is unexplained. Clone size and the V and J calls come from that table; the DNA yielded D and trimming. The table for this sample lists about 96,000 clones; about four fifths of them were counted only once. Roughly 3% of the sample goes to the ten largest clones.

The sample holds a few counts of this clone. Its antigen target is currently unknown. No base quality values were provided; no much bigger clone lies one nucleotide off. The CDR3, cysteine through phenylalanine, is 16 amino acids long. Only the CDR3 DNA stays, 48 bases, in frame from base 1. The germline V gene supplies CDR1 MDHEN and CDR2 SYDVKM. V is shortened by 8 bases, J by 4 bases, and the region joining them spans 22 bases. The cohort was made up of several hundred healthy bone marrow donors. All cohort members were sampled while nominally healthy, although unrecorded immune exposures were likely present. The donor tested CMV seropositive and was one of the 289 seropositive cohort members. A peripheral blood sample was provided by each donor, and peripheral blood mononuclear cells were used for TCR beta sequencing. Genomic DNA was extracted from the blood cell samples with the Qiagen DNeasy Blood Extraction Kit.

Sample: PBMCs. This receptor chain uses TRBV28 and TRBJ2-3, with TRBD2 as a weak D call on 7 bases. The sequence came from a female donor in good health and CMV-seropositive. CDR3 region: CASGDGGGRGSDTQYF. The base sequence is TGTGCCAGCGGAGACGGGGGCGGGAGAGGTTCAGATACGCAGTATTTT.